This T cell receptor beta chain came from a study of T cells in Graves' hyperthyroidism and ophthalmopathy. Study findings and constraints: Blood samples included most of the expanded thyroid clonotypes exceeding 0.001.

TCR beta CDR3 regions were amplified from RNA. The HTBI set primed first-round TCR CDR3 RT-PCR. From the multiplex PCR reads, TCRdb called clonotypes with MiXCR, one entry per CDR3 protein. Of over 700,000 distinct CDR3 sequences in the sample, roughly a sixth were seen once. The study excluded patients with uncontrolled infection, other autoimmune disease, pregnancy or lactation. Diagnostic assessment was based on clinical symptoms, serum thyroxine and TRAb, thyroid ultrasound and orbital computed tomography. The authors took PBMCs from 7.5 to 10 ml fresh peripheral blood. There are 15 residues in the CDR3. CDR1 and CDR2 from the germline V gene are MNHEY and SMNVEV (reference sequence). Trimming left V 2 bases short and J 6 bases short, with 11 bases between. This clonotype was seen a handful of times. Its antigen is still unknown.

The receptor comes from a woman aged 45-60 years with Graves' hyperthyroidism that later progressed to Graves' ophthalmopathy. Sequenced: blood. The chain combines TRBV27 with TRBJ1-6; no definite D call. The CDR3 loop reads CASSLQGLSNSPLHF. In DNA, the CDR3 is TGTGCCAGCAGTTTACAAGGTCTCTCTAATTCACCCCTCCACTTT.